This T cell receptor beta chain was identified during a study of blood T cell repertoires in COVID-19. How the authors handled the data: Reference gene primer amplification gave estimated nucleated cell counts. Profiling relied on immunoSEQ multiplex PCR, and the TCRdb table lists in-frame clones only, not all of them. V, J and clone size were drawn from that table, and D and trimming were deduced from the DNA. The data contain around 260,000 clones, 86% of them singletons. The sample taken for sequencing was peripheral blood. The receptor was derived from a man aged 35 to 55 who had recovered from COVID-19.

CDR3 DNA: TGTGCCAGCAGCTGGAGCAGGGTGAACACTGAAGCTTTCTTT. Encoded protein: CASSWSRVNTEAFF. The chain recombines TRBV5-4 with TRBJ1-1; possibly TRBD1 for D (5 bases). CDR1 is SGHNT, CDR2 YYREEE, per germline (reference sequence). CDR3 size: 14 residues. The ends were cut back, 3 bases at V and 0 bases at J, with 9 bases in the middle.